The next 28 T cell receptor beta chains were all read from a single sample in a study of CD8+ T cells in alopecia areata (dated by TCRdb to the late 2010s). The treatment or condition label corresponds to: oral pan-JAK inhibitor, 5-10 mg twice daily. Library construction relied on the immunoSEQ multiplex PCR assay. RNA was extracted from all samples and reverse transcribed into cDNA, which served as template for TCR sequencing. Drawn from immuneACCESS, this table holds only the in-frame rearrangements with V and J called that TCRdb kept. Clones are partly lost; checked studies trace under half to an unresolved V gene and leave the rest unexplained. The sample table holds 100,000 or so clones, of which about 61% were seen once. About a sixth of the sample comes from the top ten. The sample consisted of CD8+ T cells sorted from blood, taken between weeks 55 and 65, from a patient treated with tofacitinib. The receptors here all came from a human donor with alopecia areata.

J is TRBJ2-1 and V is TRBV11-2; 8 bases are shared with TRBD2. The CDR3 is made up of 13 amino acids. Germline assignment: CDR1 SGHAT and CDR2 FQNNGV. With V trimmed by 7 bases and J by 6 bases, 5 bases remained unmatched. The CDR3 bases are TGTGCCAGCACCCTCGGGGGGGGCAATGAGCAGTTCTTC. It translates to CASTLGGGNEQFF.

The V gene is TRBV25-1, the J gene TRBJ2-7; D is unresolved. V lost 7 bases and J lost 1, with 14 bases in between. Germline CDR1 reads MGHDK; CDR2 reads SYGVNS. CDR3 length equals 14 residues. The CDR3 protein is CASTSSRGSYEQYF. The CDR3 region has the DNA TGTGCCAGCACCTCCTCTCGAGGATCCTACGAGCAGTACTTC.

This clone came up a few times. V gene TRBV7-9 combines with J gene TRBJ2-7; 9 nucleotides align to TRBD1. The CDR3 runs 15 residues. The J segment lost 2 bases and the V segment lost 4 bases, leaving 6 bases of the junction unmatched. The germline V gene has CDR1 SEHNR and CDR2 FQNEAQ (reference sequence). CDR3 amino acids: CASSSYRGLPYEQYF. In DNA, the CDR3 is TGTGCCAGCAGCTCCTACAGGGGGCTGCCCTACGAGCAGTACTTC.

This clone has a handful of counts. This chain joins TRBV10-2 and TRBJ2-5; TRBD2 matches 9 bases. Germline trimming cut 7 bases from V and 0 bases from J; bases unmatched to any gene: 6. The CDR3 is 15 residues long. CDR1 and CDR2 from the germline V gene are WSHSY and SAAADI. CDR3 sequence (DNA): TGCGCCAGCACCCTGAGCGGGAGGTACCAAGAGACCCAGTACTTC. Translation gives CASTLSGRYQETQYF.

The V call is TRBV2, the J call TRBJ1-6; TRBD1 is a possible D gene (5 bases). Germline V gene sequence: CDR1 SNHLY, CDR2 FYNNEI. The CDR3 spans 13 residues. The V gene lost 4 bases and the J gene lost 10 bases, with 11 bases spanning the gap. The CDR3 nucleotides read TGTGCCAGCAGTGGTCGGGGGTACTCACCCCTCCACTTT. It specifies CASSGRGYSPLHF.

The CDR3 reads CAISETSGGQETQYF. The CDR3 DNA is TGTGCCATCAGTGAAACTAGCGGGGGACAAGAGACCCAGTACTTC. V gene TRBV10-3 combines with J gene TRBJ2-5, with 11 bases that match TRBD2. Per the germline V gene, CDR1 is ENHRY and CDR2 is SYGVKD. V trimming: 3 bases; J trimming: 2 bases; junction bases outside the gene matches: 2. The length of the CDR3 is 15 residues.

The J gene is TRBJ2-3, the V gene TRBV19; TRBD2 matches 8 bases. CDR1 is LNHDA, CDR2 SQIVND, per germline (reference sequence). There are 15 residues in the CDR3. The V gene end was trimmed by 8 bases and the J gene end by 2 bases; junction bases not matched to a gene: 9. The CDR3 reads CASASGGKYTDTQYF. The CDR3 coding sequence is TGTGCCAGTGCAAGCGGGGGAAAATACACAGATACGCAGTATTTT.

The chain employs TRBV30 and TRBJ1-3, with a weak D call TRBD1 (5 bases). This CDR3 region has 14 residues. Trimming removed 1 base from V and 2 bases from J, with 9 bases in between. CDR1 and CDR2 from the germline V gene are GTSNPN and SVGIG (reference sequence). The CDR3 loop is CAWSAGGTGNTIYF. In DNA, the CDR3 is TGTGCCTGGAGTGCCGGGGGGACTGGAAACACCATATATTTT.

V gene TRBV11-2 combines with J gene TRBJ2-7; TRBD1 aligns across 8 bases. Unmatched junction bases numbered 8, after V lost 7 bases and J lost 3 bases. This CDR3 has 14 amino acids. Germline assignment: CDR1 SGHAT and CDR2 FQNNGV. This chain's CDR3 is CASIRGTGYYEQYF. CDR3 coding DNA: TGTGCCAGCATCCGAGGGACAGGTTACTACGAGCAGTACTTC. Supplemented by reference TRBV11-2 and TRBJ2-7, the full variable domain reads EAGVAQSPRYKIIEKRQSVAFWCNPISGHATLYWYQQILGQGPKLLIQFQNNGVVDDSQLPKDRFSAERLKGVDSTLKIQPAKLEDSAVYLCASIRGTGYYEQYFGPGTRLTVT.

As DNA, the CDR3 is TGTGCCAGCAGCGCGGGACAGATGGGGCACGCTTTCTTT. Translated, it gives CASSAGQMGHAFF. V and J are TRBV13 and TRBJ1-1; 7 bases map to TRBD1. CDR1 is PRHDT, CDR2 FYEKMQ, per germline (reference sequence). The CDR3 consists of 13 residues. With V trimmed by 5 bases and J by 11 bases, 11 bases remained unmatched.

The rearrangement links TRBV4-1 to TRBJ1-5; D uncertain. Germline CDR1 reads MGHRA; CDR2 reads YSYEKL. This CDR3 region has 16 residues. Trimming left V 0 bases short and J 5 bases short, with 14 bases between. CDR3 amino acids: CASSQELAGDYQPQHF. CDR3 bases: TGCGCCAGCAGCCAAGAACTCGCAGGAGATTATCAGCCCCAGCATTTT.

The V gene is TRBV9, the J gene TRBJ2-3; TRBD2 matches 12 bases. Trimming removed 3 bases from V and 5 bases from J; junction bases left unmatched: 7. Germline V CDR1 and CDR2: SGDLS, YYNGEE. The length of the CDR3 is 16 residues. The CDR3 is CASSGILAGGRDTQYF. DNA of the CDR3: TGTGCCAGCAGCGGAATACTAGCGGGGGGTAGAGATACGCAGTATTTT.

The gene calls are TRBV4-1 and TRBJ1-6; D ambiguous. CDR1 and CDR2 from the germline V gene are MGHRA and YSYEKL. CDR3 length: 15 residues. V lost 1 base to trimming and J lost 3 bases, with 7 bases between them. CDR3 nucleotides: TGCGCCAGCAGCCAAGGCACAGACTATAATTCACCCCTCCACTTT. It is translated as CASSQGTDYNSPLHF.

The chain has TRBV4-1 and TRBJ1-2; D unresolved. Trimming took 4 bases from V and 7 from J, leaving 10 bases between them. The germline V gene has CDR1 MGHRA and CDR2 YSYEKL. CDR3 length equals 12 residues. The CDR3 DNA follows: TGCGCCAGCAGCCTCCATTCTAGTGGCTACACCTTC. Translating it yields CASSLHSSGYTF.

This chain uses TRBV29-1 with TRBJ2-1; TRBD2 matches at 10 bases. Germline V gives CDR1 SQVTM, CDR2 ANQGSEA. V was clipped by 6 bases and J by 7 bases; unmatched bases: 18. CDR3 length equals 17 residues. Here the CDR3 DNA reads TGCAGCGTCATCCGCCCCGATAGCGGGGGGCCCGGGAATGAGCAGTTCTTC. It codes for CSVIRPDSGGPGNEQFF.

This clone was counted between two and nine times. The gene calls are TRBV5-1 and TRBJ2-7; 10 bases line up with TRBD1. This CDR3 region has 14 residues. The ends lost 4 bases at V and 2 bases at J; junction bases unmatched: 3. CDR1 is SGHRS and CDR2 is YFSETQ in the germline V gene. The CDR3 DNA is TGCGCCAGCAGCATAGGACAGGGGGCCTACGAGCAGTACTTC. Its protein is CASSIGQGAYEQYF.

The chain links TRBV9 to TRBJ1-1; 8 bases align to TRBD1. Germline trimming cut 4 bases from V and 5 bases from J; bases unmatched to any gene: 4. This CDR3 region has 13 residues. Germline V gene lookup returns CDR1 SGDLS and CDR2 YYNGEE. The CDR3 nucleotides are TGTGCCAGCAGCCCAAACAGGGGGACTGAAGCTTTCTTT. This translates into CASSPNRGTEAFF.

The chain employs TRBV7-2 and TRBJ1-2; the D gene is possibly TRBD1 (5 bases). There are 12 residues in the CDR3. In germline, CDR1 is SGHTA, CDR2 FQGNSA. V lost 5 bases and J lost 7, with 11 bases in between. This CDR3 is CASSPRTSGYTF. CDR3 nucleotide sequence: TGTGCCAGCAGCCCGCGGACAAGTGGCTACACCTTC.

V is TRBV5-6 and J is TRBJ2-3, with 11 bases lining up with TRBD2. V was pared by 5 bases and J by 4 bases, with 9 bases of the junction left unmatched. The germline V gene has CDR1 SGHDT and CDR2 YYEEEE. The CDR3 totals 16 residues. CDR3 residues: CASRRVAGGPPDTQYF. CDR3 sequence (DNA): TGTGCCAGCAGGCGAGTAGCGGGGGGGCCGCCAGATACGCAGTATTTT. Based on the CDR3 plus reference TRBV5-6 and TRBJ2-3, the full variable domain is DAGVTQSPTHLIKTRGQQVTLRCSPKSGHDTVSWYQQALGQGPQFIFQYYEEEERQRGNFPDRFSGHQFPNYSSELNVNALLLGDSALYLCASRRVAGGPPDTQYFGPGTRLTVL.

This clone was detected only a few times. This chain connects TRBV29-1 to TRBJ1-2; weak D call: TRBD1 (5 bases). The V and J ends lost 6 bases and 4 bases respectively, with 15 bases between them. Germline V gene data show CDR1 as SQVTM and CDR2 as ANQGSEA. The CDR3 extends over 13 amino acids. The DNA for the CDR3 is TGCAGCGTCCCGTCCGAGGGGTTCTATGGCTACACCTTC. It codes for CSVPSEGFYGYTF.

CDR3 loop: CASSQVGGRREQYF. As DNA, the CDR3 is TGCGCCAGCAGCCAAGTTGGCGGGAGGCGCGAGCAGTACTTC. This sequence joins TRBV4-1 and TRBJ2-7, with 8 bases matching TRBD2. Germline V gives CDR1 MGHRA, CDR2 YSYEKL. The V segment lost 1 base and the J segment 6 bases; nucleotides outside the gene matches: 5. The CDR3 has 14 residues.

This clone was seen more than once but under ten times. The gene calls are TRBV2 and TRBJ1-1; TRBD1 matches at 12 bases. J was trimmed by 2 bases and V by 7 bases; bases with no gene match: 5. This CDR3 region has 15 residues. The V gene's germline CDR1 is SNHLY and CDR2 FYNNEI. CDR3 loop: CASKMGQGANTEAFF. In nucleotides, the CDR3 is TGTGCCAGCAAGATGGGACAGGGGGCCAACACTGAAGCTTTCTTT.

V is TRBV12-5 and J is TRBJ2-7; no clear D. Germline V gives CDR1 LGHNT, CDR2 FRNRAP. The CDR3 is made up of 15 amino acids. The germline V and J ends were trimmed by 0 bases and 4 bases, with 13 bases remaining between them. Written as DNA, the CDR3 is TGTGCTAGTGGTTTGGTAGCAAAAGGCGATTACGAGCAGTACTTC. As protein: CASGLVAKGDYEQYF. Supplemented by reference TRBV12-5 and TRBJ2-7, the full variable domain reads DARVTQTPRHKVTEMGQEVTMRCQPILGHNTVFWYRQTMMQGLELLAYFRNRAPLDDSGMPKDRFSAEMPDATLATLKIQPSEPRDSAVYFCASGLVAKGDYEQYFGPGTRLTVT.

This clone occurred a few times. This CDR3 reads CAWTSGTGVKETQYF. CDR3 nucleotides: TGTGCCTGGACCTCCGGGACAGGGGTTAAAGAGACCCAGTACTTC. The chain has TRBV30 and TRBJ2-5, with 10 bases identical to TRBD1. Looked up from germline, CDR1 is GTSNPN and CDR2 is SVGIG (reference sequence). J lost 3 bases, V lost 4 bases, and 8 bases had no gene match. The CDR3 consists of 15 residues.

This clone was detected only a few times. The chain joins TRBV25-1 to TRBJ2-1; 9 bases agree with TRBD2. The CDR3 runs 14 residues. V gave up 2 bases and J gave up 8 bases; unmatched junction bases: 4. The germline V gene encodes CDR1 MGHDK and CDR2 SYGVNS. The CDR3 protein is CASSEMGGGDEQFF. CDR3 DNA: TGTGCCAGCAGTGAAATGGGCGGGGGGGATGAGCAGTTCTTC.

There are a few counts of this clone. J is TRBJ1-6 and V is TRBV4-2; 11 bases are a match to TRBD1. J lost 8 bases, V lost 4 bases, and 4 bases had no gene match. Germline loops: CDR1 LGHNA, CDR2 YNFKEQ. The CDR3 loop spans 15 amino acids. Here the CDR3 DNA reads TGTGCCAGCAGCCGTTCGGGACAGGGGGATTCACCCCTCCACTTT. It translates to CASSRSGQGDSPLHF.

The J gene is TRBJ1-1, the V gene TRBV5-6; D might be TRBD1 (5 bases). CDR3 length: 13 amino acids. With 2 bases removed from V and 6 bases from J, the gap between germline ends came to 11 bases. Germline V gives CDR1 SGHDT, CDR2 YYEEEE. This chain's CDR3 is CASSLEGLAEAFF. DNA for the CDR3: TGTGCCAGCAGCTTAGAGGGGTTGGCTGAAGCTTTCTTT.

This clone was found a few times. The rearrangement links TRBV13 to TRBJ2-1; TRBD1 aligns across 10 bases. The CDR3 is 15 amino acids. Germline trimming cut 3 bases from V and 8 bases from J; bases unmatched to any gene: 7. Germline-derived CDR1 and CDR2 are PRHDT and FYEKMQ (reference sequence). CDR3 loop: CASSFPGQGRYEQFF. In nucleotides, the CDR3 is TGTGCCAGCAGCTTCCCGGGACAGGGGCGATATGAGCAGTTCTTC.